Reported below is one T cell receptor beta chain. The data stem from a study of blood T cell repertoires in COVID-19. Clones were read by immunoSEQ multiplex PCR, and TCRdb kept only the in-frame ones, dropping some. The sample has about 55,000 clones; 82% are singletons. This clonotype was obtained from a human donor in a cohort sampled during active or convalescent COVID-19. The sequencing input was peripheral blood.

CDR3 sequence (DNA): TGCGCCAGCAGCTTGGAGAGAGTGAACACTGAAGCTTTCTTT. Its protein product is CASSLERVNTEAFF. The V and J genes are TRBV5-1 and TRBJ1-1; D is uncertain. The CDR3 contains 14 residues. With 0 bases removed from V and 0 bases from J, the gap between germline ends came to 6 bases. Looked up from germline, CDR1 is SGHRS and CDR2 is YFSETQ.